The 10 T cell receptor beta chains below come from one sample, sequenced in a study of T cell responses to AZD1222 COVID-19 vaccine. Generated by immunoSEQ multiplex PCR, the TCRdb table keeps only in-frame clones and is missing some. The sample contains roughly 120,000 clones, approximately 90% of which appear only once. The source was peripheral blood, collected 28 days after the second AZD1222 dose. These receptors came from an adult who received the AZD1222 COVID-19 vaccine.

The chain employs TRBV19 and TRBJ2-1; 11 bases map to TRBD2. The CDR3 loop spans 17 amino acids. Trimming removed 5 bases from V and 0 bases from J; junction bases left unmatched: 6. Germline V CDR1 and CDR2: LNHDA, SQIVND (reference sequence). CDR3 protein: CASSSWTSGRSYNEQFF. DNA for the CDR3: TGTGCCAGTAGTTCATGGACTAGCGGGCGCTCCTACAATGAGCAGTTCTTC.

V and J are TRBV6-2 or TRBV6-3 and TRBJ2-2, with D uncertain. V lost 2 bases, J lost 4 bases, and 20 bases lay in between. The CDR3 is made up of 18 amino acids. Germline CDR1 MNHEY, CDR2 SVGEGT. This CDR3 reads CASSYERPQSFSTGELFF. In DNA form, the CDR3 reads TGTGCCAGCAGTTACGAAAGACCTCAATCCTTTTCCACCGGGGAGCTGTTTTTT.

The chain joins TRBV6-1 to TRBJ1-5, with TRBD1 matching 10 bases. This CDR3 contains 20 residues. V shed 4 bases and J 5 bases; nucleotides not matched to a gene: 20. From germline, CDR1 is MNHNS and CDR2 SASEGT. CDR3: CASSVGRDRGLGSGYQPQHF. In nucleotides, the CDR3 is TGTGCCAGCAGTGTGGGGCGAGACAGGGGGCTTGGATCAGGGTATCAGCCCCAGCATTTT.

The gene calls are TRBV6-5 and TRBJ1-2; D unresolved. V was shortened by 7 bases and J by 0 bases, with 6 bases between the two germline ends. The CDR3 contains 12 residues. The germline CDR1 and CDR2 sequences are MNHEY and SVGAGI. The CDR3, as DNA: TGTGCCAGCACTGGGTCTAACTATGGCTACACCTTC. The encoded protein is CASTGSNYGYTF.

This chain links TRBV6-5 with TRBJ1-2, with a weak D call TRBD1 (6 bases). This CDR3 spans 15 amino acids. Germline CDR1 MNHEY, CDR2 SVGAGI. Trimming removed 6 bases at V and 4 bases at J, with 18 bases between. The chain's CDR3 is CASRTLTGRSYGYTF. Here the CDR3 DNA reads TGTGCCAGCAGGACCCTGACAGGCCGTAGCTATGGCTACACCTTC.

V gene TRBV6-1 combines with J gene TRBJ2-2; 9 bases are shared with TRBD1. CDR1 is MNHNS, CDR2 SASEGT, per germline. The CDR3 spans 15 residues. V lost 1 base to trimming and J lost 5 bases; unmatched junction nucleotides: 2. CDR3: CASSEGTGETGELFF. The CDR3 nucleotides read TGTGCCAGCAGTGAAGGGACAGGGGAGACCGGGGAGCTGTTTTTT.

V usage is TRBV7-9 and J usage is TRBJ2-7; tentative D call: TRBD1 (5 bases). The V gene's germline CDR1 is SEHNR and CDR2 FQNEAQ (reference sequence). V lost 1 base to trimming and J lost 3 bases, with 10 bases between them. The CDR3 spans 14 residues. DNA of the CDR3: TGTGCCAGCAGCTTAGGGACAATTGGCTACGAGCAGTACTTC. Translating it yields CASSLGTIGYEQYF.

This rearrangement joins TRBV3-1 (or the pseudogene TRBV3-2) to TRBJ2-2, with a possible D match to TRBD2 (5 bases). V was shortened by 3 bases and J by 6 bases, with 11 bases between the two germline ends. Germline V lookup: CDR1 LGHDT, CDR2 YNNKEL (reference sequence). The CDR3 consists of 14 residues. The CDR3 sequence is CASSHSRVAGELFF. The CDR3 region has the DNA TGTGCCAGCAGCCACTCGAGGGTGGCCGGGGAGCTGTTTTTT.

V gene TRBV3-1 (or the pseudogene TRBV3-2) combines with J gene TRBJ1-1; a possible D gene is TRBD1 (5 bases). This CDR3 spans 14 amino acids. Germline V gives CDR1 LGHDT, CDR2 YNNKEL (reference sequence). V was clipped by 4 bases and J by 3 bases, with 12 bases between them. CDR3 in DNA: TGTGCCAGCAGCCCCTACCAGGGTTACACTGAAGCTTTCTTT. As protein: CASSPYQGYTEAFF.

The V call is TRBV7-2, the J call TRBJ1-5, with D possibly TRBD1 on 5 matching bases. Trimming removed 1 base at V and 4 bases at J, with 11 bases between. This CDR3 has 15 residues. CDR1 is SGHTA, CDR2 FQGNSA, per germline. For the CDR3, the DNA is TGTGCCAGCAGCTTAGTGGCCAGGGATAATCAGCCCCAGCATTTT. As protein: CASSLVARDNQPQHF.